These 3 T cell receptor beta chains originate from one sample sequenced in a study of T cell repertoires in aging, cancer and after chemotherapy. A mixed TRB-A/B primer pool amplified rearranged TRB by multiplex touch-down PCR. TCRdb independently ran MiXCR on the multiplex PCR reads; one entry per CDR3 protein. Of roughly 7,500 distinct CDR3 sequences listed, approximately 30% were seen once; the top ten hold 8.3%. Peripheral blood genomic DNA, not sorted cells or RNA, was the template. Sequencing was carried out using blood. Receptors were obtained from a human donor with a blood cancer.

In its sample, this clonotype was seen a few times. V usage is TRBV6-5 and J usage is TRBJ1-2; D perhaps matches TRBD1 (6 bases). Germline V gene sequence: CDR1 MNHEY, CDR2 SVGAGI. The CDR3 covers 13 residues. The V gene lost 5 bases and the J gene lost 6 bases, with 13 bases spanning the gap. The CDR3 DNA sequence: TGTGCCAGCAGTCTTGCCGGGACACATGGCTACACCTTC. It translates to CASSLAGTHGYTF.

A few counts support this clonotype. A much larger clone differs from this one at a single base, so this may be a read error. The rearrangement uses TRBV29-1 and TRBJ2-3; perhaps TRBD1 as D (6 bases). Trimming removed 2 bases from V and 0 bases from J, with 9 bases in between. The CDR3 is 14 residues long. Germline V CDR1 and CDR2: SQVTM, ANQGSEA. CDR3 residues: CSVETTGSTDTQYF. The CDR3 DNA reads as TGCAGCGTTGAAACTACAGGGAGCACAGATACGCAGTATTTT.

By proportion, this clonotype is large. The V gene is TRBV6-4, the J gene TRBJ2-3; D tentatively reads TRBD1 or TRBD2 (6 bases each). Germline-derived CDR1 and CDR2 are MRHNA and SNTAGT. This CDR3 region has 15 residues. V was clipped by 5 bases and J by 2 bases, with 14 bases between them. CDR3 in amino acids: CASSTEGGSTDTQYF. The CDR3 DNA reads TGTGCCAGCAGTACCGAAGGGGGGTCCACAGATACGCAGTATTTT.